This T cell receptor (beta chain) was captured in a study of shared clonotypes between healthy human individuals. Study results and limitations: Generation of non-shared clonotypes was less probable than generation of clonotypes shared by all four donors. A handful of donors had around 5.2% of their naive CD4 clonotypes in common.

Every contributor of samples was a Caucasian grown-up residing in Nashville, Tennessee. In the CD4+ fraction, cells were divided into CD45RA+ naive and CD45RA-negative memory subsets. Notes on this clone: The antigen is not known.

The germline V gene has CDR1 MNHEY and CDR2 SVGAGI. This CDR3 region has 15 residues. V lost 5 bases and J lost 0, with 12 bases in between. The data were produced by immunoSEQ multiplex PCR, yet TCRdb's version contains in-frame clones alone and is incomplete. This table holds over a million clones, 75% found once. The rearrangement joins TRBV6-5 to TRBJ2-3, with D possibly TRBD1 on 6 matching bases. Sequenced input: memory CD4+ T cells sorted from blood. Subset denoted: CD45RA-negative fraction. The sequence was collected from a man between 18 and 35 years old in good health. The CDR3 DNA reads TGTGCCAGCAGTCAGAAAGGGGGTAGCACAGATACGCAGTATTTT. It specifies CASSQKGGSTDTQYF.